This T cell receptor beta chain was profiled in a study of OX40 agonist ivuxolimab in advanced cancers. Samples of blood were obtained at baseline, on cycle 4 day 1, and on cycle 7 day 1. Germline V lookup: CDR1 SGHRS, CDR2 YFSETQ. The V segment lost 3 bases and the J segment 3 bases; nucleotides outside the gene matches: 4. The length of the CDR3 is 14 residues. Sequencing was performed with immunoSEQ multiplex PCR; in TCRdb, only in-frame clones are kept and a portion is missing. The table has roughly 73,000 clones, roughly 88% seen once. The genes are TRBV5-1 and TRBJ2-7; TRBD2 matches at 9 bases. The sequences come from CD4+ or CD8+ T cells sorted from blood, collected in a trial of the OX40 agonist ivuxolimab. This clonotype was obtained from an adult with an advanced solid tumor such as melanoma, head and neck, liver or kidney cancer. The CDR3 nucleotides read TGCGCCAGCAGCTCTTCTAGCGGGAACTACGAGCAGTACTTC. Translation gives CASSSSSGNYEQYF.